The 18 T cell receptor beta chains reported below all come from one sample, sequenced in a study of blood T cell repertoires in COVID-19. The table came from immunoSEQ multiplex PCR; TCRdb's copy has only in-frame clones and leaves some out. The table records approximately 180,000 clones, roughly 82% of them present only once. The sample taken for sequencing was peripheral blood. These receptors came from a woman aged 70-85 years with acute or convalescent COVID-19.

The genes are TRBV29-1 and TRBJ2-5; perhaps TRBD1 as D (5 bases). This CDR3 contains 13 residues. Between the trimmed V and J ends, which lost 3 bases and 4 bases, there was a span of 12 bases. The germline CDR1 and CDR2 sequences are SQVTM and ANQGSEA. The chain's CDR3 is CSVDGQGGETQYF. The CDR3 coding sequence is TGCAGCGTTGATGGGCAGGGTGGAGAGACCCAGTACTTC.

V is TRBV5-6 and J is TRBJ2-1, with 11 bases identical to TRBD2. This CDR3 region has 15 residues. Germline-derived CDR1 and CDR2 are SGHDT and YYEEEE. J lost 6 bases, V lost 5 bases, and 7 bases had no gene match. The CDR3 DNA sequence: TGTGCCAGCAGTTTCTTAGCGGGGGGGCGCAATGAGCAGTTCTTC. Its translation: CASSFLAGGRNEQFF.

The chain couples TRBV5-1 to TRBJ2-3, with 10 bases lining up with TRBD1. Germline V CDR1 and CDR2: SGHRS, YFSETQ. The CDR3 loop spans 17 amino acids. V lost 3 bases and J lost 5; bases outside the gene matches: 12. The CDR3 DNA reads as TGCGCCAGCAGCTCCCTGGAGGGGACAGGGGACGGAGATACGCAGTATTTT. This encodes CASSSLEGTGDGDTQYF.

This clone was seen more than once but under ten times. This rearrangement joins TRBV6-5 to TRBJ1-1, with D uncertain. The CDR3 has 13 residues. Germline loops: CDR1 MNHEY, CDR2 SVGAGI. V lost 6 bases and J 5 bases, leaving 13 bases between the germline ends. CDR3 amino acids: CASRSTRVTEAFF. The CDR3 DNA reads TGTGCCAGCAGATCTACCCGGGTGACTGAAGCTTTCTTT.

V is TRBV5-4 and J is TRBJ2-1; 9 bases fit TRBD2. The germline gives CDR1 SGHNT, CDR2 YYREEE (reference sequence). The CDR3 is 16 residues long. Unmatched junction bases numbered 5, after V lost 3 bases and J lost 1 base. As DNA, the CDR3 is TGTGCCAGCAGCTCCGGACTAGCGCAGTCCTACAATGAGCAGTTCTTC. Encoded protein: CASSSGLAQSYNEQFF.

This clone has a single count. Written as DNA, the CDR3 is TGTGCCTGCGACAGGGGTAACGGCTACGAGCAGTACTTC. Translation: CACDRGNGYEQYF. The V gene is TRBV30, the J gene TRBJ2-7; 8 nucleotides match TRBD1. The CDR3 length is 13 residues. Trimming removed 6 bases from V and 3 bases from J; junction bases left unmatched: 7. Germline-derived CDR1 and CDR2 are GTSNPN and SVGIG (reference sequence). The variable domain in full, with the rest retrieved from reference TRBV30 and TRBJ2-7, is SQTIHQWPATLVQPVGSPLSLECTVEGTSNPNLYWYRQAAGRGLQLLFYSVGIGQISSEVPQNLSASRPQDRQFILSSKKLLLSDSGFYLCACDRGNGYEQYFGPGTRLTVT.

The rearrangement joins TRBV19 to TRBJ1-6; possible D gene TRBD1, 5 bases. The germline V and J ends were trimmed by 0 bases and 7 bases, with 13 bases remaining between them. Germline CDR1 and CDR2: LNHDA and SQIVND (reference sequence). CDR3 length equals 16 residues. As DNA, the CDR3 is TGTGCCAGTAGTATAGACCGGCCCGGGGGGAATTCACCCCTCCACTTT. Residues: CASSIDRPGGNSPLHF.

The CDR3 DNA reads as TGTGCCACGGGGGAGGGGACGGCCTACGAGCAGTACTTC. It specifies CATGEGTAYEQYF. The V gene is TRBV19, the J gene TRBJ2-7, with TRBD2 identical over 7 bases. J lost 2 bases, V lost 10 bases, and 8 bases had no gene match. Germline CDR1 reads LNHDA; CDR2 reads SQIVND (reference sequence). The CDR3 is 13 amino acids.

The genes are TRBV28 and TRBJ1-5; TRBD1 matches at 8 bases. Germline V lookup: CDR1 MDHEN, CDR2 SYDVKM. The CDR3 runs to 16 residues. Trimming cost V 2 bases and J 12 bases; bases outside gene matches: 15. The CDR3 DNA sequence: TGTGCCAGCAGTTTAGTTCGCGGACAGGGAGAAATATACCAGCATTTT. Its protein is CASSLVRGQGEIYQHF.

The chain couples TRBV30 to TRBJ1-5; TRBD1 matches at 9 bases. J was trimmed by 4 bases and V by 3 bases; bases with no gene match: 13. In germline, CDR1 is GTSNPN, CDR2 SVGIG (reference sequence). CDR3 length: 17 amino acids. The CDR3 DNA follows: TGTGCCTGGAGCGCCCGTATGGACAGGGGAAAAAATCAGCCCCAGCATTTT. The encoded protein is CAWSARMDRGKNQPQHF.

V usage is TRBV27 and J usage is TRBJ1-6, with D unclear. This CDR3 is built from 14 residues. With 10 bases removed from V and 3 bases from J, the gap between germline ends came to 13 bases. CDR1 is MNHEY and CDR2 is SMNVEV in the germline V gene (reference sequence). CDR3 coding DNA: TGTGCCACTTCAAGCGGAGTCTATAATTCACCCCTCCACTTT. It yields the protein CATSSGVYNSPLHF.

The CDR3 nucleotides read TGCGCCAGCAGCTTGAACAGGGGGCGCCTCGGGGAGCTGTTTTTT. Its protein product is CASSLNRGRLGELFF. The chain employs TRBV5-1 and TRBJ2-2; 9 positions match TRBD1. V dropped 1 base and J dropped 7; count of bases not matched to a gene: 5. Germline values: CDR1 SGHRS, CDR2 YFSETQ. This CDR3 has 15 amino acids.

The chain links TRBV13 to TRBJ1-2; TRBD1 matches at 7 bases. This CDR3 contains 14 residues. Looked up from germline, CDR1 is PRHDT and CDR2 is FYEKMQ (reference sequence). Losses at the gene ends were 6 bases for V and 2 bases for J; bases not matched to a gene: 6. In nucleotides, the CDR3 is TGTGCCAGCAGGGTGACAGGGACCAACTATGGCTACACCTTC. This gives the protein CASRVTGTNYGYTF.

The CDR3 region has the DNA TGTGCCAGCTCACCAACTGCGGGTACGAACACCGGGGAGCTGTTTTTT. It yields the protein CASSPTAGTNTGELFF. This chain joins TRBV18 and TRBJ2-2, with a weak D call TRBD2 (5 bases). V lost 2 bases to trimming and J lost 0 bases, with 10 bases between them. Germline values: CDR1 KGHSH, CDR2 LQKENI. The CDR3 is 16 amino acids.

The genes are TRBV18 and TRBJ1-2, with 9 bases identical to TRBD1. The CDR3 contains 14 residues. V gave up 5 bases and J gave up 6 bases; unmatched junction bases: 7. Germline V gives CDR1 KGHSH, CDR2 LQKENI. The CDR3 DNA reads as TGTGCCAGCTCAGGGGACAGGGAATACGATGGCTACACCTTC. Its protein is CASSGDREYDGYTF. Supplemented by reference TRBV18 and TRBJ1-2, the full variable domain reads NAGVMQNPRHLVRRRGQEARLRCSPMKGHSHVYWYRQLPEEGLKFMVYLQKENIIDESGMPKERFSAEFPKEGPSILRIQQVVRGDSAAYFCASSGDREYDGYTFGSGTRLTVV.

The DNA for the CDR3 is TGTGCCAGCAGCTTGGCCGGAGCAGATACGCAGTATTTT. This translates into CASSLAGADTQYF. V gene TRBV5-8 combines with J gene TRBJ2-3; D is undetermined. The V end was cut by 0 bases, the J end by 4 bases, with 6 bases between. Germline V CDR1 and CDR2: SGHTS, YDEGEE. There are 13 residues in the CDR3. The full variable domain, completed using reference TRBV5-8 and TRBJ2-3, is EAGVTQSPTHLIKTRGQQATLRCSPISGHTSVYWYQQALGLGLQFLLWYDEGEERNRGNFPPRFSGRQFPNYSSELNVNALELEDSALYLCASSLAGADTQYFGPGTRLTVL.

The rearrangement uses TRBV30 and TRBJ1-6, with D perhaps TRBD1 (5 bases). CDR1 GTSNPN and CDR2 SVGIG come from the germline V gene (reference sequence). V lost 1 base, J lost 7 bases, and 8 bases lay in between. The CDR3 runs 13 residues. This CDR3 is CAWSGQPNSPLHF. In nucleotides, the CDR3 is TGTGCCTGGAGTGGACAGCCCAATTCACCCCTCCACTTT.

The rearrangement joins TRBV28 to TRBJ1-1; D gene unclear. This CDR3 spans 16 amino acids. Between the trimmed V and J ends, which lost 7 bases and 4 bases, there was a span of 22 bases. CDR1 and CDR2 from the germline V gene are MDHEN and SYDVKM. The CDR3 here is CASIFLINKGVTEAFF. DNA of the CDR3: TGTGCCAGCATTTTCCTGATCAACAAGGGAGTCACTGAAGCTTTCTTT.